The entry below describes one TCR beta chain. This clone occurred a few times. Its antigen remains undetermined. No base-level quality is on record; no much larger clone is a single base apart. The CDR3 regions of human TCRbeta chains were analyzed by immunosequencing. The authors' analysis ran thus. TCRs in the repertoires were matched against a reference library of SARS-CoV-2-specific TCRs that had been generated with the MIRA antigen-specificity platform. Breadth meant the fraction of unique TCRs that were SARS-CoV-2-associated, whereas depth meant the fraction of total T cells that were SARS-CoV-2-associated. Using the MIRA data, each spike-specific TCR was mapped to the spike region that the TCR reacts to and placed in a CD4 or CD8 class. Log10-transformed breadth and depth values were compared by one-way ANOVA with Sidak's multiple comparisons tests. What TCRdb holds here is the immuneACCESS table cut down to in-frame rearrangements. Part of the clones is not present; checked against another copy, under half of the missing clones reflect an unresolved V gene, and the others are unexplained. Clonal size and the V and J genes are those of that table, whereas D and trimming came from the DNA. This sample gives about 120,000 clones in total; over 75% of them show up just once. 9.4% of the sample lies in the top ten.

The sample originates from a study of T cell responses to AZD1222 COVID-19 vaccine (dated by TCRdb to the early 2020s). At the level of the whole study: AZD1222 recipients whose second dose came at about 4 weeks and those whose second dose came at about 12 weeks were combined into one group, since spike-specific TCR depth and breadth did not differ between the two schedules. A total of 233 trial participants underwent TCR sequencing, of whom about 210 received two doses of AZD1222 and about 26 received two doses of the MenACWY control vaccine. Trial participants were enrolled by age into subgroups of 18-55, 56-69 and 70-plus years, and around 140, 26 and 57 TCR-sequenced participants, respectively, were included in these subgroups.

General findings and caveats noted by the study authors: Nearly half of unique spike-specific TCRs reportedly recognized epitopes outside regions mutated in the B.1.351 and B.1.1.7 variants. After two AZD1222 doses, spike-specific TCR breadth and depth were significantly higher than at day 0 and than in MenACWY recipients. Conclusions about previously exposed vaccinees were limited because only six or seven AZD1222 recipients were SARS-CoV-2 seropositive at baseline. The vaccine-associated CD4 TCRs covered the entire spike protein, and the dominant responses fell in regions 160-218 and 743-854. The 56-69-year group was small, and its depth increase did not reach significance, likely because of low power. Participants were mostly white British, with more females than males. The authors suggested clonal diversity may have been underestimated. Because no day 14 peak-response samples were available, repertoires were characterized only after the peak T cell response.

Looking up the germline V gene (reference sequence) yields CDR1 SGHKS and CDR2 YYEKEE. Trimming takes 4 bases off V and 0 bases off J; junction bases not matched to a gene: 6. Its CDR3 holds 16 amino acids, cysteine through phenylalanine. CDR3 DNA is the only sequence kept; it has 48 bases, read in frame from the first base. The time point label of this sample denotes: baseline before first vaccination. Vaccinee samples came from UK trials COV001 and COV002, including a single-blind randomized controlled phase 2/3 trial of AZD1222 (ChAdOx1 nCoV-19) in healthy adults. For TCRbeta chain sequencing, PBMC samples were collected from trial participants at day 0 and at day 28 after the second dose.

The receptor chain draws on TRBV5-5 and TRBJ1-3; TRBD1 fits 8 bases in the junction. The TCR originated in an adult in good health. The specimen comprised peripheral blood, sampled on day 0 of AZD1222 vaccination. The nucleotide sequence reads as follows: TGTGCCAGCAGCCCGGGACAGGCGACCTCTGGAAACACCATATATTTT. The translation is CASSPGQATSGNTIYF.